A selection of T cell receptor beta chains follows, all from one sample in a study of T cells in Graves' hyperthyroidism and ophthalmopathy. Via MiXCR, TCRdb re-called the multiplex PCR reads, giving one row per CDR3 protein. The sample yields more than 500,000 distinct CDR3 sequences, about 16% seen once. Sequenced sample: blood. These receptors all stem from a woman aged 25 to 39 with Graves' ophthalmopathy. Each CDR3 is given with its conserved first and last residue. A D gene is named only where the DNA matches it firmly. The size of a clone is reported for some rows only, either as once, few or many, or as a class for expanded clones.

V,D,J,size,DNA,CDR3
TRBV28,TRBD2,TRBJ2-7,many,TGTGCCAGCAGTTCGGGTGGACAGAGACTAGCGGGAAGCGAGCAGTACTTC,CASSSGGQRLAGSEQYF
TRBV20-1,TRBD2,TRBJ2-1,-,TGCAGTGCTAGTATTAGCGGGAGGGCGTCCAATGAGCAGTTCTTC,CSASISGRASNEQFF
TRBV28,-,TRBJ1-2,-,TGTGCCAGCTATGCGCAAGGCTACACCTTC,CASYAQGYTF
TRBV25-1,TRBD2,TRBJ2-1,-,TGTGCCAGCAGGAGGGGACTAGCGGATTACAATGAGCAGTTCTTC,CASRRGLADYNEQFF
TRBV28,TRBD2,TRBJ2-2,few,TGTGCCAGCAGTCCCCTCTCTAGCGGTAGGAACACCGGGGAGCTGTTTTTT,CASSPLSSGRNTGELFF
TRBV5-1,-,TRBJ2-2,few,TGCGCCAGCAGATCGTACGTGATCCCAAGACAGGCCGCCGGAGCCGGGGAGCTGTTTTTT,CASRSYVIPRQAAGAGELFF
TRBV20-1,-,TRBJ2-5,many,TGCAGTGCTAGAGGCCAAGACTTAGCCCCACCGGAGGAGACCCAGTACTTC,CSARGQDLAPPEETQYF
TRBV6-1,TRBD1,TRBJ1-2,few,TGTGCCAGCAGACCGGGACAGACCCTCTATGGCTACACCTTC,CASRPGQTLYGYTF
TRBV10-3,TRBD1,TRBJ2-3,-,TGTGCCATCAGAAAATATAGGGACAGGGAGGCAGATACGCAGTATTTT,CAIRKYRDREADTQYF
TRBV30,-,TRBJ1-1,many,TGTGCCTGGACCGCAGGGACGACTGAAGCTTTCTTT,CAWTAGTTEAFF
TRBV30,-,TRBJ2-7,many,TGTGCCTGGGGAACAGGGACCCTTTCCTACGAGCAGTACTTC,CAWGTGTLSYEQYF